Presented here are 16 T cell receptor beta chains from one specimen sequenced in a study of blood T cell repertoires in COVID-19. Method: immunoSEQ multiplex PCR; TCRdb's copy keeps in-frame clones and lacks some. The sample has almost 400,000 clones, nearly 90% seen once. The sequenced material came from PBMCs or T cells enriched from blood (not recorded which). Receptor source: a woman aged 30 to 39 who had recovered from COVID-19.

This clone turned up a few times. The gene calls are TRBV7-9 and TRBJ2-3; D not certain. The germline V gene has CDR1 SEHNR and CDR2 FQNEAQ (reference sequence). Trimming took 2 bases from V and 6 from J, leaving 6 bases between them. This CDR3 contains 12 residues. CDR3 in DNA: TGTGCCAGCAGCTTATCGTCCGATACGCAGTATTTT. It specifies CASSLSSDTQYF.

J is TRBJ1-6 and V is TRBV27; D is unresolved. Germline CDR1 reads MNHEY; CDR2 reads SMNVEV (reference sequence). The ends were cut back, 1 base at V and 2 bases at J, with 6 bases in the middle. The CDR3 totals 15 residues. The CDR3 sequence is CASSLYGAYNSPLHF. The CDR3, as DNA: TGTGCCAGCAGTTTATACGGGGCCTATAATTCACCCCTCCACTTT.

CDR3 region: CASSYSQRTSPLHF. The CDR3 DNA reads TGTGCCAGCAGTTATAGCCAGAGAACTTCACCCCTCCACTTT. The rearrangement uses TRBV6-5 and TRBJ1-6, with D hard to call. The CDR3 totals 14 residues. Trimming pared 3 bases from V and 9 bases from J, leaving 12 bases between. Germline V lookup: CDR1 MNHEY, CDR2 SVGAGI.

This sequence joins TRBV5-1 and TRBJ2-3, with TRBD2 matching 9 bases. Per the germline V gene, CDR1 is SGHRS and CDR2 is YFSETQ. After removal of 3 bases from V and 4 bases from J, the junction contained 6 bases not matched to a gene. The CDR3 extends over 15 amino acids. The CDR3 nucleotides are TGCGCCAGCAGCTCACTAAGCGGGGGGCCAGATACGCAGTATTTT. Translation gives CASSSLSGGPDTQYF.

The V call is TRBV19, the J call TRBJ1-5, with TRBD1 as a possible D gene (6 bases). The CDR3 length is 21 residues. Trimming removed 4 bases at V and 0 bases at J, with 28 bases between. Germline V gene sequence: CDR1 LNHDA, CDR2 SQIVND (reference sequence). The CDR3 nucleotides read TGTGCCAGTAGTACCGAAAGGGGGAAGAGCAGACCATTTCATAGCAATCAGCCCCAGCATTTT. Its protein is CASSTERGKSRPFHSNQPQHF.

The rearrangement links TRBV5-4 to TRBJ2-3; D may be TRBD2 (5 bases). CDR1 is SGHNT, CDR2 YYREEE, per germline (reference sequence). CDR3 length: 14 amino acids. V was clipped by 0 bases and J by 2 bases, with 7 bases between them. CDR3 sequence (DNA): TGTGCCAGCAGCTTGGGACGGGACACAGATACGCAGTATTTT. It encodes CASSLGRDTDTQYF.

The DNA of the CDR3 is TGTGCCACCAGCAGAGATGGGACCGACGGGGGGGCCAACACCATATATTTT. Translation: CATSRDGTDGGANTIYF. The genes are TRBV15 and TRBJ1-3, with D possibly matching TRBD1 (6 bases). Looked up from germline, CDR1 is LNHNV and CDR2 is YYDKDF (reference sequence). The CDR3 has 17 residues. Deletions cut 0 bases from V and 7 bases from J, with 19 bases between.

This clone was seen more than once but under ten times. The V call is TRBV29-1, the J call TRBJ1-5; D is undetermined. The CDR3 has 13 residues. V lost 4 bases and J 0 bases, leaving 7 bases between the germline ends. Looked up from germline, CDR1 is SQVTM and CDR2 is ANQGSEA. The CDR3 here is CSVGQNSNQPQHF. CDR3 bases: TGCAGCGTTGGGCAGAATAGCAATCAGCCCCAGCATTTT.

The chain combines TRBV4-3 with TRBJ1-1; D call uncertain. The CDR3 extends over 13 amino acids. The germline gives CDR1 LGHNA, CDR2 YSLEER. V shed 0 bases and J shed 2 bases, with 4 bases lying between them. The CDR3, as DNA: TGCGCCAGCAGCCAAGACTCTAACACTGAAGCTTTCTTT. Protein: CASSQDSNTEAFF.

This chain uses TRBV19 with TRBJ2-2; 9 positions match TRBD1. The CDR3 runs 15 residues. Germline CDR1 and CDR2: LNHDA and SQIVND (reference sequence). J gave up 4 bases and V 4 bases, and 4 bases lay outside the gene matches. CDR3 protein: CASSTDRGFTGELFF. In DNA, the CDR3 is TGTGCCAGTAGTACGGACAGGGGATTCACCGGGGAGCTGTTTTTT.

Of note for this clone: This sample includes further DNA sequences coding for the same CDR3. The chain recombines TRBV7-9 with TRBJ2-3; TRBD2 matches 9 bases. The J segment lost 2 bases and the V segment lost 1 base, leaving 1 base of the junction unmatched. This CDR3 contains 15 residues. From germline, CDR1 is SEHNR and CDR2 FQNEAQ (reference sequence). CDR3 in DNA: TGTGCCAGCAGCTTAGGACTAGCGGTCACAGATACGCAGTATTTT. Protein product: CASSLGLAVTDTQYF.

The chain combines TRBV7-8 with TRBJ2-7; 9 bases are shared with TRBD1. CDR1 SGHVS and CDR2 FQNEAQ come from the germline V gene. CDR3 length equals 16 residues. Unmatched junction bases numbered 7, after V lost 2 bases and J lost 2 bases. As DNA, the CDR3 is TGTGCCAGCAGCTTATTCCCGACAGGGGGTACCTACGAGCAGTACTTC. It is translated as CASSLFPTGGTYEQYF.

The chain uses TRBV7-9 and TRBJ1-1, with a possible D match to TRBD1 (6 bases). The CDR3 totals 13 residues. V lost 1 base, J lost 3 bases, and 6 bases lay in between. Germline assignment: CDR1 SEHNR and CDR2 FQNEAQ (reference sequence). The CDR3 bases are TGTGCCAGCAGCTTAGACAGGGACACTGAAGCTTTCTTT. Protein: CASSLDRDTEAFF.

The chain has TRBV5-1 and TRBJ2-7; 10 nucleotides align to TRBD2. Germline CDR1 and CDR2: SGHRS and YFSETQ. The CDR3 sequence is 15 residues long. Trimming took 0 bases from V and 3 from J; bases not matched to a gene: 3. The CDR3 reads CASSLAPSGGYEQYF. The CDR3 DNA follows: TGCGCCAGCAGCTTGGCCCCTAGCGGGGGCTACGAGCAGTACTTC.

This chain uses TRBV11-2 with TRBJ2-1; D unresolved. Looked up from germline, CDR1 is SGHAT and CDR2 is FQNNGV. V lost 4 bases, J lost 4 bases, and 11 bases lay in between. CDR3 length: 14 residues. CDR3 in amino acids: CASSSIRRYNEQFF. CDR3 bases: TGTGCCAGCAGCTCAATTAGGAGATACAATGAGCAGTTCTTC.

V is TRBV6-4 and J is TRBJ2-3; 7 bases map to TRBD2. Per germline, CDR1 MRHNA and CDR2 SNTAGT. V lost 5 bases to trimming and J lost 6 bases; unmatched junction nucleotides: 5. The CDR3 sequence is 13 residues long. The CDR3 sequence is CASSTGGSDTQYF. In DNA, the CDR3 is TGTGCCAGCAGTACCGGGGGGTCTGATACGCAGTATTTT.